These T cell receptor beta chains were read from a single sample in a study of OX40 agonist ivuxolimab in advanced cancers. Clones were read by immunoSEQ multiplex PCR, and TCRdb kept only the in-frame ones, dropping some. This table has roughly 60,000 clones, roughly 89% appearing once. Sequenced here: CD4+ or CD8+ T cells sorted from blood, sampled in a trial of the OX40 agonist ivuxolimab. The receptors here all came from an adult with an advanced solid tumor such as melanoma, head and neck, liver or kidney cancer. CDR3s leave out the opening cysteine and the closing phenylalanine or tryptophan.

>TRBJ2-5|TRBV28
ASSLLPGTGRTQY
>TRBJ1-6|TRBV9
ASSPRTGSSSPLH
>TRBJ1-1|TRBV6-1
ASSKGQLNTEAF
>TRBJ1-2|TRBV28
ASYGGVNYGYT
>TRBJ2-2|TRBV7-3
ASSAGSGGTGELF
>TRBJ1-6|TRBV2
ASRRDRWNSPLH
>TRBJ1-6|TRBV7-9
ASSTSAGQEASPLH
>TRBJ1-2|TRBV5-6
ASSLVQGAYYGYT
>TRBJ1-1|TRBV13
ASSLLGGNTEAF
>TRBJ2-7|TRBV19
ASSAGTLSSYEQY
>TRBJ2-1|TRBV19
ASSTNPPGQGSGEQF
>TRBJ2-7|TRBV7-8
ASSLAPVYEQY
>TRBJ1-1|TRBV6-6
ASGIRVPYTEAF
>TRBJ1-1|TRBV11-2
ASSSGQGAVEAF
>TRBJ1-2|TRBV10-2
ASKGQGAVDGYT
>TRBJ1-2|TRBV28
ASSSSQGAITNYGYT
>TRBJ2-2|TRBV5-4
ASSFSGGAPGELF
>TRBJ2-1|TRBV5-1
ASSASGSSYNEQF
>TRBJ1-5|TRBV5-8
ASSSGRATGQPQH
>TRBJ1-1|TRBV28
ASNPGQGMNTEAF
>TRBJ2-7|TRBV13
ASSSGLAGLYEQY
>TRBJ2-3|TRBV28
ASYNTDTQY
>TRBJ2-7|TRBV19
ASRRTNSYEQY
>TRBJ1-4|TRBV27
ASTRRDDEKLF
>TRBJ1-5|TRBV7-9
ASSLEGVGQPQH
>TRBJ1-4|TRBV18
ASSPRGGSDWEKLF
>TRBJ2-1|TRBV4-1
ASSQDSISRVRGAHLHNEQF
>TRBJ2-3|TRBV6-5
ASNLLGTDTQY
>TRBJ2-1|TRBV9
ASSRRGGQYNEQF